The 14 T cell receptor beta chains in this list originate from one sample, sequenced in a study of blood T cell repertoires in COVID-19. Produced via immunoSEQ multiplex PCR; TCRdb's table is partial and in-frame only. The sample has approximately 31,000 clones; nearly 90% are singletons. Sequencing was carried out using peripheral blood. These receptors were obtained from a man aged 60-69 years with active COVID-19.

The gene calls are TRBV5-1 and TRBJ2-5; possible D gene TRBD2, 7 bases. V shed 2 bases and J shed 4 bases, with 15 bases lying between them. The germline gives CDR1 SGHRS, CDR2 YFSETQ. The CDR3 has 15 residues. Written as DNA, the CDR3 is TGCGCCAGCAGCTTTATTGGCGGGGGCGGAGAGACCCAGTACTTC. Protein sequence: CASSFIGGGGETQYF.

The V gene is TRBV7-9, the J gene TRBJ2-2; tentatively, D is TRBD2 (5 bases). The CDR3 has 17 amino acids. The ends were cut back, 1 base at V and 10 bases at J, with 22 bases in the middle. The V gene's germline CDR1 is SEHNR and CDR2 FQNEAQ (reference sequence). The CDR3 coding sequence is TGTGCCAGCAGCTTAGATGGTGGGCCTAGCTATGATGTGGAGCTGTTTTTT. Amino acids: CASSLDGGPSYDVELFF.

This clone has only one observation. This chain joins TRBV4-1 and TRBJ2-7, with D tentatively TRBD2 (6 bases). Germline V gives CDR1 MGHRA, CDR2 YSYEKL. This CDR3 spans 16 amino acids. Trimming removed 0 bases from V and 3 bases from J, with 15 bases in between. CDR3 in DNA: TGCGCCAGCAGCCAAGACTGGCCGGCGGAGGGCTACGAGCAGTACTTC. This sequence encodes CASSQDWPAEGYEQYF.

V is TRBV21-1 and J is TRBJ2-1; the D segment call TRBD2 is taken from the table without a DNA check. TRBV21-1 counts as a pseudogene. The CDR3 contains 15 residues. In nucleotides, the CDR3 is TGTGCCAGCAGCAGTTCCGGGGATACCTACAATGAGCAGTTCTTC. It encodes CASSSSGDTYNEQFF.

V gene TRBV9 combines with J gene TRBJ1-6; weak D call: TRBD1 (5 bases). Germline V gene lookup returns CDR1 SGDLS and CDR2 YYNGEE. The V end was cut by 4 bases, the J end by 8 bases, with 19 bases between. The CDR3 runs to 16 residues. The chain's CDR3 is CASSPLGPQADSPLHF. Written as DNA, the CDR3 is TGTGCCAGCAGCCCCCTAGGACCACAGGCGGATTCACCCCTCCACTTT.

This clone is a singleton in its sample. The chain carries TRBV6-5 and TRBJ1-6; tentative D call: TRBD1 (5 bases). The germline gives CDR1 MNHEY, CDR2 SVGAGI. The CDR3 has 13 amino acids. The V end lost 7 bases, the J end lost 7 bases, and 11 bases lay between the germline ends. DNA of the CDR3: TGTGCCAGCACTTGGGGGGGGAATTCACCCCTCCACTTT. Encoded protein: CASTWGGNSPLHF.

V usage is TRBV5-6 and J usage is TRBJ1-1; D is possibly TRBD1 (6 bases). Per the germline V gene, CDR1 is SGHDT and CDR2 is YYEEEE. CDR3 size: 14 residues. Between the trimmed V and J ends, which lost 1 base and 0 bases, there was a span of 7 bases. CDR3: CASSLPGVNTEAFF. CDR3 DNA: TGTGCCAGCAGCTTGCCAGGGGTGAACACTGAAGCTTTCTTT.

V gene TRBV30 combines with J gene TRBJ1-5, with D uncertain. Trimming took off 1 base at V and 7 bases at J, with 11 bases between the two ends. CDR1 and CDR2 (germline): GTSNPN, SVGIG (reference sequence). This CDR3 is built from 13 residues. The CDR3 is CAWSDTEHQPQHF. The CDR3 region has the DNA TGTGCCTGGAGTGACACAGAACACCAGCCCCAGCATTTT.

This chain uses TRBV4-3 with TRBJ2-1, with D maybe TRBD2 (8 bases). From germline, CDR1 is LGHNA and CDR2 YSLEER. Trimming cost V 6 bases and J 0 bases, with 21 bases left between them. This CDR3 spans 18 amino acids. The CDR3 DNA reads TGCGCCAGCAGTTCGGGGCCGGGGGGGGACAGCTCCTACAATGAGCAGTTCTTC. Its protein product is CASSSGPGGDSSYNEQFF.

The J gene is TRBJ2-5, the V gene TRBV20-1; TRBD2 matches at 8 bases. Trimming cost V 3 bases and J 7 bases; bases outside gene matches: 13. Germline CDR1 DFQATT, CDR2 SNEGSKA (reference sequence). The CDR3 spans 15 residues. The CDR3 region has the DNA TGCAGTGCTAGTCCCGGACTAGCCCCCCGGGGGACCCAGTACTTC. It is translated as CSASPGLAPRGTQYF.

This clone is a singleton in its sample. J is TRBJ2-3 and V is TRBV7-3; possibly TRBD1 for D (7 bases). Germline CDR1 is SGHTA and CDR2 is FQGTGA. V was pared by 5 bases and J by 3 bases, with 18 bases between. The CDR3 runs 16 residues. CDR3 in DNA: TGTGCCAGCAGCCCGCGGGAAAGGGGGCGAACAGATACGCAGTATTTT. Residues: CASSPRERGRTDTQYF.

The chain links TRBV7-3 to TRBJ1-1; D possibly corresponds to TRBD1 (5 bases). The germline V gene encodes CDR1 SGHTA and CDR2 FQGTGA. Trimming stripped 5 bases from V and 7 bases from J, with 14 bases between. This CDR3 comprises 13 residues. The CDR3 DNA reads TGTGCCAGCAGCGGAGGGACCGCGAATGAAGCTTTCTTT. Translated, it gives CASSGGTANEAFF.

This chain joins TRBV6-5 and TRBJ2-3; 8 bases fit TRBD1. The CDR3 covers 11 residues. The germline V gene encodes CDR1 MNHEY and CDR2 SVGAGI. With V trimmed by 6 bases and J by 11 bases, 4 bases remained unmatched. The DNA of the CDR3 is TGTGCCAGCAGACCAGGGGGCTGGCAGTATTTT. Its protein product is CASRPGGWQYF.

This chain uses TRBV6-4 with TRBJ1-2; D is uncertain. V shed 6 bases and J shed 8 bases, with 4 bases lying between them. The germline CDR1 and CDR2 sequences are MRHNA and SNTAGT. This CDR3 contains 9 residues. As DNA, the CDR3 is TGTGCCAGCAGCCTGGGCTACACCTTC. Translating it yields CASSLGYTF.